The 15 T cell receptor beta chains in this list originate from one sample, sequenced in a study of T cells in Graves' hyperthyroidism and ophthalmopathy. Amplified regions were TCR beta CDR3 sequences from RNA transcripts. The HTBI primer set was used in a first-round RT-PCR of the TCR CDR3. TCRdb passed the multiplex PCR reads through MiXCR, listing each CDR3 protein once. The sample comprises hundreds of thousands of distinct CDR3 sequences, roughly 40% of which are singletons, and approximately 10% rests with the top ten. The sequencing input was blood. All receptors come from a man between 18 and 35 years old with Graves' hyperthyroidism.

This clonotype showed up many times. The chain links TRBV9 to TRBJ1-6; tentatively, D is TRBD1 (6 bases). Germline CDR1 SGDLS, CDR2 YYNGEE. The germline V and J ends were trimmed by 0 bases and 10 bases, with 14 bases remaining between them. This CDR3 contains 15 residues. The CDR3 DNA is TGTGCCAGCAGCGTAGATTCCAGGGGAGGATCACCCCTCCACTTT. The encoded protein is CASSVDSRGGSPLHF.

This clonotype was counted a few times. The chain combines TRBV7-8 with TRBJ2-7; D unresolved. The CDR3 runs to 12 residues. Per the germline V gene, CDR1 is SGHVS and CDR2 is FQNEAQ. V was trimmed by 10 bases and J by 0 bases, leaving 10 bases between them. The CDR3 loop reads CATGSTSYEQYF. The CDR3 DNA sequence: TGTGCCACCGGAAGTACCTCCTACGAGCAGTACTTC.

A few counts support this clonotype. The chain recombines TRBV5-1 with TRBJ2-2; 9 positions agree with TRBD2. J lost 3 bases, V lost 0 bases, and 6 bases had no gene match. CDR1 is SGHRS and CDR2 is YFSETQ in the germline V gene. The CDR3 is 17 amino acids. In DNA, the CDR3 is TGCGCCAGCAGCTTGGCCGCTAGCGGGGTTGACACCGGGGAGCTGTTTTTT. Its translation: CASSLAASGVDTGELFF.

As for this clonotype: A read error may explain this, as a much larger clone is one base away. This rearrangement joins TRBV7-9 to TRBJ2-6, with D perhaps being TRBD1 or TRBD2 (6 bases each). The germline V gene encodes CDR1 SEHNR and CDR2 FQNEAQ (reference sequence). Trimming stripped 1 base from V and 2 bases from J, with 9 bases between. The CDR3 loop spans 16 amino acids. The CDR3 DNA is TGTGCCAGCAGCTTAGATGGGGGGCCTGGGGCCAACGTCCTGACTTTC. Residues: CASSLDGGPGANVLTF.

This clonotype was recorded many times. V gene TRBV29-1 combines with J gene TRBJ2-5; TRBD1 aligns across 10 bases. The CDR3 length is 14 residues. CDR1 and CDR2 (germline): SQVTM, ANQGSEA. V dropped 6 bases and J dropped 1; count of bases not matched to a gene: 5. The CDR3 loop reads CSVLGTGVQETQYF. The DNA for the CDR3 is TGCAGCGTCCTCGGGACAGGGGTCCAAGAGACCCAGTACTTC.

The chain employs TRBV20-1 and TRBJ2-5; D may be TRBD1 or TRBD2 (5 bases each). Trimming took 3 bases from V and 7 from J, leaving 15 bases between them. CDR3 length: 13 residues. Germline values: CDR1 DFQATT, CDR2 SNEGSKA (reference sequence). In nucleotides, the CDR3 is TGCAGTGCTAGGTCAGGGAATGGAGGGACCCAGTACTTC. It specifies CSARSGNGGTQYF.

This clonotype was seen only a few times. The CDR3 spells CASSPYDNQETQYF. CDR3 in DNA: TGTGCCAGCAGCCCTTACGACAACCAAGAGACCCAGTACTTC. This sequence joins TRBV7-6 and TRBJ2-5; D is uncertain. CDR3 length: 14 residues. V was shortened by 5 bases and J by 0 bases, with 10 bases between the two germline ends. CDR1 and CDR2 from the germline V gene are SGHVS and FNYEAQ.

This clonotype was seen a handful of times. The chain uses TRBV14 and TRBJ1-1; D perhaps matches TRBD1 (6 bases). V was pared by 6 bases and J by 1 base, with 18 bases between. Germline CDR1 SGHDN, CDR2 FVKESK. The CDR3 has 16 amino acids. The CDR3 DNA sequence: TGTGCCAGCAGTCTGGACGGGGGGCGAAGGAACACTGAAGCTTTCTTT. Protein sequence: CASSLDGGRRNTEAFF.

There are many counts of this clonotype. The chain couples TRBV20-1 to TRBJ1-5; no clear D gene. CDR1 DFQATT and CDR2 SNEGSKA come from the germline V gene (reference sequence). This CDR3 has 12 amino acids. With 3 bases removed from V and 4 bases from J, the gap between germline ends came to 7 bases. The DNA of the CDR3 is TGCAGTGCTAGTGTCAGTAATCAGCCCCAGCATTTT. It codes for CSASVSNQPQHF.

The rearrangement links TRBV7-2 to TRBJ1-5; a possible D gene is TRBD1 (5 bases). The germline CDR1 and CDR2 sequences are SGHTA and FQGNSA. The CDR3 loop spans 15 amino acids. V dropped 1 base and J dropped 5 bases, with 12 bases sitting between them. CDR3 sequence reads: CASSLVQGPDQPQHF. CDR3 DNA: TGTGCCAGCAGCTTAGTTCAGGGCCCGGATCAGCCCCAGCATTTT.

This sequence joins TRBV20-1 and TRBJ2-7; D is uncertain. Germline assignment: CDR1 DFQATT and CDR2 SNEGSKA (reference sequence). With 8 bases removed from V and 5 bases from J, the gap between germline ends came to 19 bases. The CDR3 runs to 13 residues. CDR3 coding DNA: TGCAGTTCCAAGGGTGAGGCTGTCCACGAGCAGTACTTC. Translated, it gives CSSKGEAVHEQYF.

Of note for this clonotype: This sequence may be a read error, since a much larger clone differs from it by one base. The rearrangement joins TRBV14 to TRBJ2-5; unclear D gene. The CDR3 covers 13 residues. The germline gives CDR1 SGHDN, CDR2 FVKESK. CDR3 amino acids: CASSQHLEETRYF. The CDR3 bases are TGTGCCAGCAGCCAACACCTAGAAGAGACCCGGTACTTC.

The table lists this clonotype with many counts. V usage is TRBV29-1 and J usage is TRBJ1-3; D ambiguous. Germline loops: CDR1 SQVTM, CDR2 ANQGSEA. The CDR3 loop spans 15 amino acids. The ends were cut back, 6 bases at V and 0 bases at J, with 15 bases in the middle. CDR3 DNA: TGCAGCGTCCTGTTCGAGGCATACTCTGGAAACACCATATATTTT. It translates to CSVLFEAYSGNTIYF.

The V call is TRBV19, the J call TRBJ2-5, with a weak D call TRBD2 (5 bases). The length of the CDR3 is 13 residues. Germline V lookup: CDR1 LNHDA, CDR2 SQIVND (reference sequence). Trimming left V 6 bases short and J 9 bases short, with 17 bases between. The CDR3 sequence: CASRGIGSGSQYF. CDR3 bases: TGTGCCAGTAGGGGAATAGGGAGTGGCTCCCAGTACTTC.

The chain couples TRBV19 to TRBJ1-5; no definite D call. The CDR3 consists of 14 residues. Trimming took 3 bases from V and 3 from J, leaving 9 bases between them. Germline CDR1 and CDR2: LNHDA and SQIVND (reference sequence). The CDR3 spells CASSIGWDNQPQHF. CDR3 DNA: TGTGCCAGTAGTATTGGGTGGGACAATCAGCCCCAGCATTTT.